Presented here are 20 T cell receptor beta chains from one specimen sequenced in a study of T cells in severe cutaneous drug reactions. Bulk and single-cell libraries used iRepertoire multiplex PCR with TCR subtype-specific primers. TCRdb reanalyzed the multiplex PCR reads and collapses them to one entry per CDR3 protein, without DNA. Reported are tens of thousands of distinct CDR3 sequences; the ten largest clones contain 6.5% to 8%. The donors had carbamazepine-induced Stevens-Johnson syndrome or toxic epidermal necrolysis. Sequencing used PBMCs. The receptor set was obtained from a human donor with toxic epidermal necrolysis, a severe cutaneous drug reaction.

This rearrangement joins TRBV6-1 to TRBJ2-7. The CDR3 length is 11 residues. Germline assignment: CDR1 MNHNS and CDR2 SASEGT. The CDR3 loop reads CASSGIIRPYF.

The V and J genes are TRBV20-1 and TRBJ1-1; absent DNA, TCRdb's TRBD1 call cannot be checked. The CDR3 loop spans 14 amino acids. Germline V CDR1 and CDR2: DFQATT, SNEGSKA (reference sequence). CDR3 amino acids: CSAIFRVGNTEAFF.

The chain couples TRBV19 to TRBJ1-6; the D call of TRBD1 rests on TCRdb alone, since no DNA is present to check it. Germline-derived CDR1 and CDR2 are LNHDA and SQIVND (reference sequence). CDR3 length: 14 residues. The CDR3 loop is CASKTGTGNSPLHF.

V usage is TRBV7-6 and J usage is TRBJ2-7; TCRdb's assignment of TRBD2 cannot be checked, as there is no DNA. Germline CDR1 reads SGHVS; CDR2 reads FNYEAQ. CDR3 size: 17 residues. CDR3 in amino acids: CASSEGPLPDGGYEQYF.

The chain employs TRBV12-3 or TRBV12-4 and TRBJ2-7; TCRdb calls TRBD2, which cannot be checked without DNA. The CDR3 covers 14 residues. CDR3 protein: CASSFSGRQYEQYF.

The chain is built from TRBV28 and TRBJ1-1; with no DNA, the TCRdb D assignment of TRBD1 cannot be verified. The germline gives CDR1 MDHEN, CDR2 SYDVKM. The CDR3 consists of 14 residues. Here the CDR3 reads CASSPQGQGARAFF.

The chain couples TRBV4-2 to TRBJ1-2; TCRdb outputs TRBD1, but without DNA this stays unchecked. Germline V gene lookup returns CDR1 LGHNA and CDR2 YNFKEQ. This CDR3 is built from 17 residues. The CDR3 loop is CASSPPFGGAGSYGYTF.

The gene calls are TRBV10-3 and TRBJ1-1; the TRBD1 assignment by TCRdb is unverifiable without DNA. This CDR3 region has 14 residues. The V gene's germline CDR1 is ENHRY and CDR2 SYGVKD. The chain's CDR3 is CAISETNRDTEAFF.

The chain uses TRBV15 and TRBJ2-1; TCRdb's D gene call, TRBD1, goes unchecked for lack of DNA. Germline CDR1 is LNHNV and CDR2 is YYDKDF (reference sequence). CDR3 length: 14 amino acids. The CDR3 here is CATSAPLRGYEQFF.

Judged by frequency, this clonotype is medium-sized. The rearrangement joins TRBV30 to TRBJ2-7; TCRdb proposes TRBD1, but this gene call is untestable without DNA. The germline CDR1 and CDR2 sequences are GTSNPN and SVGIG (reference sequence). The CDR3 is 12 amino acids. The CDR3 sequence is CAWTRGQWEQYF.

The chain combines TRBV5-5 with TRBJ1-5; TCRdb reports TRBD1, a call that lacks DNA to check it against. CDR3 length: 15 residues. Germline CDR1 is SGHKS and CDR2 is YYEKEE (reference sequence). This CDR3 is CASRPGQGDNQPQHF. The complete variable domain, with remaining parts taken from reference TRBV5-5 and TRBJ1-5, reads DAGVTQSPTHLIKTRGQQVTLRCSPISGHKSVSWYQQVLGQGPQFIFQYYEKEERGRGNFPDRFSARQFPNYSSELNVNALLLGDSALYLCASRPGQGDNQPQHFGDGTRLSIL.

This clonotype is medium-sized by frequency. The genes are TRBV6-6 and TRBJ2-3; absent DNA, TCRdb's TRBD1 call cannot be checked. Germline V gives CDR1 MNHNY, CDR2 SVGAGI (reference sequence). This CDR3 is built from 14 residues. CDR3 residues: CATKTGGFADTQYF.

Measured by frequency, this clonotype is medium-sized. V and J are TRBV18 and TRBJ2-5; TCRdb lists TRBD1, though no DNA is available to test this call. There are 15 residues in the CDR3. Germline V gene sequence: CDR1 KGHSH, CDR2 LQKENI. The CDR3 spells CASSLFRDNQETQYF.

The rearrangement links TRBV28 to TRBJ2-4; TCRdb designates TRBD1, a call that cannot be tested without DNA. This CDR3 region has 12 residues. In germline, CDR1 is MDHEN, CDR2 SYDVKM. The CDR3 sequence is CASRPGGIIQYF.

This clonotype is deemed medium-sized by its frequency. The rearrangement uses TRBV2 and TRBJ1-2; lacking DNA, the TRBD1 call made by TCRdb goes unchecked. CDR1 SNHLY and CDR2 FYNNEI come from the germline V gene. This CDR3 comprises 13 residues. The chain's CDR3 is CASRPTGDYGYTF.

The chain joins TRBV27 to TRBJ1-5; absent DNA, TCRdb's TRBD1 call cannot be checked. The CDR3 contains 16 residues. The germline V gene encodes CDR1 MNHEY and CDR2 SMNVEV (reference sequence). CDR3 sequence: CASSLIQGRGNQPQHF.

V usage is TRBV4-3 and J usage is TRBJ2-1. The CDR3 length is 18 residues. From germline, CDR1 is LGHNA and CDR2 YSLEER. The CDR3 sequence is CASSQDNGGGRAYNEQFF.

The chain carries TRBV20-1 and TRBJ2-5; the TRBD2 assignment by TCRdb is unverifiable without DNA. This CDR3 is built from 16 residues. CDR1 and CDR2 (germline): DFQATT, SNEGSKA (reference sequence). The CDR3 region is CSARRPGTSGKETQYF.

This chain links TRBV4-1 with TRBJ2-4; the D call of TRBD2 rests on TCRdb alone, since no DNA is present to check it. CDR1 MGHRA and CDR2 YSYEKL come from the germline V gene. This CDR3 spans 16 amino acids. CDR3 residues: CASSQARDPAKNIQYF.

This clonotype is classed as medium-sized (0.01 to 0.1%) by frequency. The chain uses TRBV6-1 and TRBJ2-1; TCRdb picks TRBD2, but there is no DNA to check that call. The germline CDR1 and CDR2 sequences are MNHNS and SASEGT. This CDR3 is built from 14 residues. The CDR3 loop is CASSDSSGSYEQFF.